This is a list of T cell receptor beta chains from one sample in a study of beta chain features in type 1 diabetes. Clones were sequenced by immunoSEQ multiplex PCR, and TCRdb holds only the in-frame ones, with some missing. The sample records about 160,000 clones, roughly 8.1% being singletons. Sequenced input: central memory CD4+ T cells from blood. The source of these receptors is a man aged 18 to 35 in good health. The CDR3 runs from the conserved cysteine through the conserved F or W. D genes are given only for firm matches. A row's size may be missing; if present it is once, few, many or a size class.

v_gene	abundance	d_gene	j_gene	CDR3nt	CDR3aa
TRBV9	few	.	TRBJ2-5	TGTGCCAGCAGCCCAGGATCCATCCAAGAGACCCAGTACTTC	CASSPGSIQETQYF
TRBV6-5	.	.	TRBJ1-2	TGTGCCAGCAGTTACAAGGACAGATCCTATGGCTACACCTTC	CASSYKDRSYGYTF
TRBV6-5	few	.	TRBJ2-5	TGTGCCAGCAGTTACGGCGGCGAAACGGGGACCCAGTACTTC	CASSYGGETGTQYF
TRBV27	.	.	TRBJ1-1	TGTGCCAGTATCGCTAATAGCCACACTGAAGCTTTCTTT	CASIANSHTEAFF
TRBV7-9	many	TRBD2	TRBJ2-3	TGTGCCAGCAGCACCGGGGGGACAGATACGCAGTATTTT	CASSTGGTDTQYF
TRBV5-1	few	.	TRBJ1-1	TGCGCCAGCAAACAGGAGGGGACTGAAGCTTTCTTT	CASKQEGTEAFF
TRBV14	few	TRBD2	TRBJ2-5	TGTGCCAGCAGCCAAGATGGGGGACTAAATCAAGAGACCCAGTACTTC	CASSQDGGLNQETQYF
TRBV30	.	TRBD1	TRBJ1-4	TGTGCCTGGCGGGACAGGGCCGGGGAAAAACTGTTTTTT	CAWRDRAGEKLFF
TRBV9	many	.	TRBJ1-2	TGTGCCAGCAGCGTAGGTCTGACAGTCAACTATGGCTACACCTTC	CASSVGLTVNYGYTF
TRBV4-2	.	.	TRBJ2-1	TGTGCCAGCAGCCCCGCCTCCGCCAGTGAGCAGTTCTTC	CASSPASASEQFF
TRBV27	.	TRBD1	TRBJ1-5	TGTGCCAGCAGTTTATTTGGACAGGCTCATCAGCCCCAGCATTTT	CASSLFGQAHQPQHF
TRBV5-1	few	TRBD2	TRBJ2-2	TGCGCCAGCAGCCCTCGACTAGCGGGAGGAGGAGGCGGGGAGCTGTTTTTT	CASSPRLAGGGGGELFF
TRBV5-4	few	TRBD2	TRBJ2-2	TGTGCCAGCAGCTTTTCGCGCGGGAGAATCGGGGAGCTGTTTTTT	CASSFSRGRIGELFF
TRBV18	.	TRBD1	TRBJ1-2	TGTGCCAGCTCGGAGGGACAGGGGGCGGCCTATGGCTACACCTTC	CASSEGQGAAYGYTF
TRBV28	.	.	TRBJ1-1	TGTGCCAGCAGAGAGACAGTGAACACTGAAGCTTTCTTT	CASRETVNTEAFF
TRBV6-5	.	.	TRBJ2-7	TGTGCCAGCGGCTGGGGCAGGGGCTACGAGCAGTACTTC	CASGWGRGYEQYF
TRBV4-2	many	.	TRBJ2-1	TGTGCCAGCAGCCAAGAGAGGGTCGGTGAGCAGTTCTTC	CASSQERVGEQFF
TRBV7-9	few	TRBD1	TRBJ1-6	TGTGCCAGCAGCTTAGCGCGGGGTCAGGGGGCAGGTAATTCACCCCTCCACTTT	CASSLARGQGAGNSPLHF